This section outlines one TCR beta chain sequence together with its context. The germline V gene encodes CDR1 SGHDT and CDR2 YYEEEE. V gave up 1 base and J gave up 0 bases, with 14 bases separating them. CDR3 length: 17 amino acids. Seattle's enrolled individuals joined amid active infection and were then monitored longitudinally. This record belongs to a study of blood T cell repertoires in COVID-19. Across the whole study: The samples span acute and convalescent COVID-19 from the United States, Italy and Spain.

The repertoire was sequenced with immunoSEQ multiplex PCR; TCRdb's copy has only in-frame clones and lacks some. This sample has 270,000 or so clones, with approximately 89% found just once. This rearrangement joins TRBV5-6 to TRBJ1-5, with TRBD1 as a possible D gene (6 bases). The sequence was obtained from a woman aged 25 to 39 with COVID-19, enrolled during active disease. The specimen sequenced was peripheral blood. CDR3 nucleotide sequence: TGTGCCAGCAGCTTGTCCCGGACAGATTATAGCAATCAGCCCCAGCATTTT. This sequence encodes CASSLSRTDYSNQPQHF.